This T cell receptor beta chain was profiled in a study of blood T cell repertoires in COVID-19 (dated by TCRdb to about 2020). About the full investigation: The collaborator samples originated in the United States, Italy and Spain and spanned the acute and convalescent phases of COVID-19. The material from the prospective study consisted of cDNA or gDNA derived from T cells, B-cell-depleted T cells, or PBMCs. Subjects who had been exposed to COVID-19, were actively infected with it, or had recovered from it provided the deeply sampled blood TCRbeta repertoires that made up the dataset. The repertoires were released in a freely available public database intended as a resource for research on the immune response to SARS-CoV-2. Samples came from the ongoing ImmuneRACE study (first 160 participants) plus 1,254 subjects from 6 global collaborators. A de-identified subject ID, COVID-19 status, age in years and sex were almost always included in the sample metadata. Where available, HLA class I and class II types were taken from metadata supplied by the sample provider and were not determined by assay-based typing.

TCRbeta CDR3 regions were amplified from genomic DNA by means of the immunoSEQ Assay, a bias-controlled multiplex PCR. On the study's bioinformatics: The number of nucleated cells in each sample was estimated by amplification of reference gene primers within the assay. To quantify the absolute abundance of each unique TCRbeta CDR3 rearrangement, sequence reads were collapsed and filtered. For each sample, productive Simpson clonality was calculated by taking the square root of Simpson's diversity index across productive rearrangements. This immuneACCESS table, as held by TCRdb, lists in-frame sequences with V and J called but not all clones. Of the missing ones, under half trace to an unresolved V gene in checked studies; the others have no known cause. V and J calls and clone size are copied from that table; D and trimming were computed from the DNA. A total of around 220,000 clones appear in this sample, 70% to 90% of them only once. The ten largest clones represent roughly 1.5% of the sample.

Unmatched junction bases come to 6, with V trimmed by 3 bases and J by 4 bases. CDR1 and CDR2, looked up from the germline V gene, are SGDLS and YYNGEE. Measured from the cysteine to the phenylalanine, the CDR3 is 15 residues long. Only the CDR3 DNA stays, 45 bases, in frame from base 1. Remarks on this clone: This receptor's antigen is unknown. No much larger clone is present one base from it, and per-base qualities are unavailable.

Collaborating institutions collected whole blood in K2EDTA tubes following their own protocols. For TCRbeta analysis, collaborators shipped samples in one of three forms: frozen whole blood, isolated PBMCs, or DNA extracted from either of those sample types. Overall study outcomes, separate from this receptor: Clinical and demographic metadata were provided uncurated, with the amount varying by source and participant.

This TCR was sampled from a man aged 18 to 29 with active or convalescent COVID-19. Material: peripheral blood. The V and J genes are TRBV9 and TRBJ1-3, with 8 bases in between that match TRBD1. Here is the DNA: TGTGCCAGCAGCGCGGCAGGGGGCGCCGGAAACACCATATATTTT. Translation gives CASSAAGGAGNTIYF. The CDR3 plus the reference TRBV9 and TRBJ1-3 genes for the other parts give the full variable domain: DSGVTQTPKHLITATGQRVTLRCSPRSGDLSVYWYQQSLDQGLQFLIQYYNGEERAKGNILERFSAQQFPDLHSELNLSSLELGDSALYFCASSAAGGAGNTIYFGEGSWLTVV.